This entry lists 22 T cell receptor beta chains sequenced from one sample in a study of T cell repertoires in cytomegalovirus infection. Via MiXCR, TCRdb re-called the reads, giving one row per CDR3 protein. The sample lists about 240,000 distinct CDR3 sequences; 9% to 15% were seen once. Sequenced sample: PBMCs. The source of these receptors is a human donor in good health (CMV status not recorded). Some clones in this sample may be carry-over from other donors' samples.

In this sample, this clonotype turned up many times. The V and J genes are TRBV29-1 and TRBJ2-7; D unresolved. This CDR3 region has 12 residues. The V end lost 4 bases, the J end lost 7 bases, and 14 bases lay between the germline ends. Germline V gene lookup returns CDR1 SQVTM and CDR2 ANQGSEA. As DNA, the CDR3 is TGCAGCGTTGGCCAGCCCTTCGGAGAGCAGTACTTC. This translates into CSVGQPFGEQYF.

V is TRBV6-2 or TRBV6-3 and J is TRBJ2-7; a possible D gene is TRBD1 (5 bases). Between the trimmed V and J ends, which lost 6 bases and 6 bases, there was a span of 9 bases. Germline V gives CDR1 MNHEY, CDR2 SVGEGT. The CDR3 runs to 11 residues. The CDR3 DNA sequence: TGTGCCAGCAGACGACAGCTCGAGCAGTACTTC. Translating it yields CASRRQLEQYF.

This clonotype was seen many times. V usage is TRBV28 and J usage is TRBJ1-4; TRBD1 might be the D (6 bases). The germline V gene has CDR1 MDHEN and CDR2 SYDVKM. The CDR3 runs to 15 residues. The germline V and J ends were trimmed by 2 bases and 7 bases, with 14 bases remaining between them. The CDR3 DNA follows: TGTGCCAGCAGTTTAGGTTCCAGGGGAACTGAAAAACTGTTTTTT. Protein product: CASSLGSRGTEKLFF.

This clonotype was recorded a few times. This chain links TRBV12-5 with TRBJ1-1; D is possibly TRBD1 (5 bases). The V gene lost 0 bases and the J gene lost 3 bases, with 8 bases spanning the gap. CDR3 length: 14 amino acids. Germline lookup yields CDR1 LGHNT and CDR2 FRNRAP. The CDR3 bases are TGTGCTAGTGGTTTGGTAATCAGGGACACTGAAGCTTTCTTT. The encoded protein is CASGLVIRDTEAFF.

This clonotype was recorded at least ten times. The chain has TRBV7-2 and TRBJ2-2; 9 positions agree with TRBD2. The CDR3 spans 14 residues. V trimming: 5 bases; J trimming: 6 bases; junction bases outside the gene matches: 4. Germline CDR1 SGHTA, CDR2 FQGNSA. The CDR3 reads CASSSSGGAGELFF. In DNA form, the CDR3 reads TGTGCCAGCAGCAGTAGCGGGGGCGCCGGGGAGCTGTTTTTT.

This clonotype was detected a few times. The rearrangement links TRBV20-1 to TRBJ2-3; TRBD2 might be the D (6 bases). There are 15 residues in the CDR3. V lost 1 base, J lost 1 base, and 12 bases lay in between. In germline, CDR1 is DFQATT, CDR2 SNEGSKA (reference sequence). For the CDR3, the DNA is TGCAGTGCTAGAGGGAGGGCTGTTCGCACAGATACGCAGTATTTT. Its translation is CSARGRAVRTDTQYF.

This clonotype was seen repeatedly, ten times or more. This chain connects TRBV4-3 to TRBJ2-5; D is unclear. The germline V gene has CDR1 LGHNA and CDR2 YSLEER. This CDR3 spans 14 amino acids. Trimming cost V 0 bases and J 2 bases, with 7 bases left between them. The CDR3 here is CASSQDRDQETQYF. CDR3 nucleotides: TGCGCCAGCAGCCAAGATCGTGATCAAGAGACCCAGTACTTC.

This clonotype was seen at least ten times. The chain combines TRBV7-8 with TRBJ1-5, with D possibly matching TRBD1 (6 bases). This CDR3 spans 16 amino acids. Trimming shortened V by 5 bases and J by 0 bases, and 14 bases separated the two germline ends. CDR1 and CDR2 from the germline V gene are SGHVS and FQNEAQ. Written as DNA, the CDR3 is TGTGCCAGCAGCCCCCTCGAACAGGGTAGCAATCAGCCCCAGCATTTT. This sequence encodes CASSPLEQGSNQPQHF.

This clonotype was seen ten or more times. The CDR3 loop is CASTSRREDYNEQFF. The DNA of the CDR3 is TGCGCCAGCACTAGTCGGAGGGAGGACTACAATGAGCAGTTCTTC. The rearrangement joins TRBV5-1 to TRBJ2-1, with D possibly being TRBD2 (6 bases). Looked up from germline, CDR1 is SGHRS and CDR2 is YFSETQ. The CDR3 runs to 15 residues. V lost 6 bases to trimming and J lost 3 bases, with 16 bases between them. The full variable domain, in which reference TRBV5-1 and TRBJ2-1 provide the parts outside the CDR3, is KAGVTQTPRYLIKTRGQQVTLSCSPISGHRSVSWYQQTPGQGLQFLFEYFSETQRNKGNFPGRFSGRQFSNSRSEMNVSTLELGDSALYLCASTSRREDYNEQFFGPGTRLTVL.

As for this clonotype: Since a much larger clone is just one base distant, this may be a read error. The chain employs TRBV19 and TRBJ2-7; 7 positions agree with TRBD1. In germline, CDR1 is LNHDA, CDR2 SQIVND (reference sequence). J lost 4 bases, V lost 5 bases, and 11 bases had no gene match. This CDR3 has 15 residues. The chain's CDR3 is CASSVRRGGRYEQYF. In DNA, the CDR3 is TGTGCCAGTAGTGTGCGACGAGGGGGCCGGTACGAGCAGTACTTC. Combining the CDR3 with reference TRBV19 and TRBJ2-7 gives the whole variable domain DGGITQSPKYLFRKEGQNVTLSCEQNLNHDAMYWYRQDPGQGLRLIYYSQIVNDFQKGDIAEGYSVSREKKESFPLTVTSAQKNPTAFYLCASSVRRGGRYEQYFGPGTRLTVT.

The sample holds many counts of this clonotype. The chain uses TRBV6-2 or TRBV6-3 and TRBJ2-3, with 7 positions matching TRBD2. The CDR3 covers 17 residues. With 0 bases clipped from V and 0 bases from J, the junction kept 6 bases outside the gene matches. Germline V gene data show CDR1 as MNHEY and CDR2 as SVGEGT. CDR3 protein: CASSYSRSGVSTDTQYF. CDR3 DNA sequence: TGTGCCAGCAGTTACTCGAGGAGCGGGGTCAGCACAGATACGCAGTATTTT.

This clonotype was recorded at least ten times. The chain carries TRBV6-2 or TRBV6-3 and TRBJ2-5; D uncertain. CDR3 length: 13 amino acids. V lost 5 bases and J 3 bases, leaving 10 bases between the germline ends. Germline CDR1 reads MNHEY; CDR2 reads SVGEGT. Here the CDR3 DNA reads TGTGCCAGCAGTCAGAACTACGAAGAGACCCAGTACTTC. Amino acids: CASSQNYEETQYF.

This clonotype was detected many times. The chain recombines TRBV28 with TRBJ1-1; D uncertain. CDR1 and CDR2 from the germline V gene are MDHEN and SYDVKM. Trimming pared 6 bases from V and 1 base from J, leaving 6 bases between. The CDR3 sequence is 12 residues long. The DNA of the CDR3 is TGTGCCAGCAGGCAGGCGAACACTGAAGCTTTCTTT. Residues: CASRQANTEAFF.

This clonotype was seen at least ten times. The CDR3 region is CSAREVSSYEQYF. CDR3 bases: TGCAGTGCTAGGGAGGTGAGCTCCTACGAGCAGTACTTC. The rearrangement joins TRBV20-1 to TRBJ2-7; possibly TRBD2 for D (5 bases). Per the germline V gene, CDR1 is DFQATT and CDR2 is SNEGSKA (reference sequence). The CDR3 spans 13 residues. V was clipped by 3 bases and J by 0 bases, with 9 bases between them.

In its sample, this clonotype was seen many times. This sequence joins TRBV28 and TRBJ1-5; perhaps TRBD1 as D (6 bases). From germline, CDR1 is MDHEN and CDR2 SYDVKM. This CDR3 is built from 15 residues. The V gene lost 3 bases and the J gene lost 6 bases, with 15 bases spanning the gap. The CDR3 spells CASSFRAGEIQPQHF. The CDR3 nucleotides are TGTGCCAGCAGTTTTCGGGCAGGGGAGATTCAGCCCCAGCATTTT.

This clonotype was seen a handful of times. The gene calls are TRBV19 and TRBJ1-3; D is unresolved. The CDR3 totals 14 residues. V lost 4 bases and J lost 3, with 10 bases in between. Germline CDR1 LNHDA, CDR2 SQIVND (reference sequence). CDR3 sequence: CASSSRRNGNTIYF. Here the CDR3 DNA reads TGTGCCAGTAGTAGCAGGAGGAATGGAAACACCATATATTTT.

This clonotype has a handful of counts. J is TRBJ2-1 and V is TRBV30; 8 nucleotides line up with TRBD2. The germline CDR1 and CDR2 sequences are GTSNPN and SVGIG (reference sequence). This CDR3 has 12 amino acids. The trim removed 0 bases at V and 14 bases at J, leaving 6 bases unmatched. CDR3 region: CAWSVSTSEEFF. The CDR3, as DNA: TGTGCCTGGAGTGTCTCGACTAGCGAGGAGTTCTTC.

The rearrangement joins TRBV28 to TRBJ1-4; D is ambiguous. V was trimmed by 5 bases and J by 5 bases, leaving 18 bases between them. This CDR3 is built from 16 residues. Germline-derived CDR1 and CDR2 are MDHEN and SYDVKM. The CDR3 protein is CASSPSSLTANEKLFF. CDR3 nucleotide sequence: TGTGCCAGCAGTCCCTCTTCGTTAACAGCAAATGAAAAACTGTTTTTT.

This clonotype was picked up many times. The chain joins TRBV6-5 to TRBJ1-1, with D perhaps TRBD1 (5 bases). The CDR3 contains 14 residues. Germline V lookup: CDR1 MNHEY, CDR2 SVGAGI. V dropped 6 bases and J dropped 1 base, with 12 bases sitting between them. The CDR3 DNA reads TGTGCCAGCAGGCCCTTTACAGGGAACACTGAAGCTTTCTTT. It encodes CASRPFTGNTEAFF.

The rearrangement joins TRBV30 to TRBJ2-7; D might be TRBD1 (5 bases). Germline V gives CDR1 GTSNPN, CDR2 SVGIG (reference sequence). Trimming removed 1 base from V and 5 bases from J, with 12 bases in between. The CDR3 runs to 13 residues. DNA for the CDR3: TGTGCCTGGAGTGCCGACTGGGGCCACGAGCAGTACTTC. Translated: CAWSADWGHEQYF.

This clonotype has ten or more counts. The rearrangement uses TRBV7-2 and TRBJ2-7; 8 bases line up with TRBD1. Per the germline V gene, CDR1 is SGHTA and CDR2 is FQGNSA. Losses at the gene ends were 2 bases for V and 2 bases for J; bases not matched to a gene: 5. The CDR3 runs 15 residues. The CDR3 loop reads CASSLHGTGPYEQYF. As DNA, the CDR3 is TGTGCCAGCAGCTTACATGGGACAGGCCCCTACGAGCAGTACTTC.

This clonotype came up many times. The chain's CDR3 is CASSYSSPANNQPQHF. The CDR3 nucleotides are TGTGCCAGCAGTTACTCTTCCCCCGCCAACAATCAGCCCCAGCATTTT. The rearrangement joins TRBV6-5 to TRBJ1-5; D call uncertain. The CDR3 has 16 residues. The V and J ends lost 0 bases and 3 bases respectively, with 12 bases between them. Looked up from germline, CDR1 is MNHEY and CDR2 is SVGAGI.